Listed below are T cell receptor beta chains from one sample, sequenced in a study of shared clonotypes between healthy human individuals. The protocol was immunoSEQ multiplex PCR, while the TCRdb copy is restricted to in-frame clones and leaves out a portion. The data show under 2.5 million clones, about 90% seen once. The specimen was naive CD4+ T cells from PBMCs. The receptors derive from a young man in good health. Some clones in this sample may be carry-over from other donors' samples. CDR3s include the opening cysteine and the closing phenylalanine or tryptophan. Each record gives: D gene, clone size, V gene, J gene, CDR3 protein, CDR3 DNA. A D gene is named only where the DNA matches it firmly. Size values are once, few and many counts, or a class for expanded clones, and some rows have none.

d_gene: -; abundance: -; v_gene: TRBV19; j_gene: TRBJ1-5; CDR3aa: CASMWGDSAPQHF; CDR3nt: TGTGCCAGTATGTGGGGCGACTCGGCGCCCCAGCATTTT
d_gene: -; abundance: -; v_gene: TRBV7-9; j_gene: TRBJ2-4; CDR3aa: CASSLDQGTKNIQYF; CDR3nt: TGTGCCAGCAGCTTAGATCAGGGAACCAAAAACATTCAGTACTTC
d_gene: -; abundance: -; v_gene: TRBV30; j_gene: TRBJ1-2; CDR3aa: CAWMNRENYGYTF; CDR3nt: TGTGCCTGGATGAACAGGGAGAACTATGGCTACACCTTC
d_gene: TRBD2; abundance: -; v_gene: TRBV28; j_gene: TRBJ2-1; CDR3aa: CASSRLAGSSYNEQFF; CDR3nt: TGTGCCAGCAGCCGACTAGCGGGGAGCTCCTACAATGAGCAGTTCTTC
d_gene: -; abundance: -; v_gene: TRBV28; j_gene: TRBJ2-3; CDR3aa: CASSLTADTQYF; CDR3nt: TGTGCCAGCAGTTTAACTGCAGATACGCAGTATTTT
d_gene: -; abundance: -; v_gene: TRBV5-1; j_gene: TRBJ1-2; CDR3aa: CASSLDRVYGYTF; CDR3nt: TGCGCCAGCAGCTTGGATCGGGTGTATGGCTACACCTTC
d_gene: TRBD1; abundance: -; v_gene: TRBV7-2; j_gene: TRBJ2-5; CDR3aa: CASSWGQGWETQYF; CDR3nt: TGTGCCAGCAGCTGGGGACAGGGCTGGGAGACCCAGTACTTC
d_gene: -; abundance: few; v_gene: TRBV7-2; j_gene: TRBJ1-5; CDR3aa: CASSLVSDQPQHF; CDR3nt: TGTGCCAGCAGCTTAGTCAGTGATCAGCCCCAGCATTTT
d_gene: -; abundance: -; v_gene: TRBV15; j_gene: TRBJ2-4; CDR3aa: CATLWRLTKNIQYF; CDR3nt: TGTGCCACCTTATGGAGGTTAACCAAAAACATTCAGTACTTC
d_gene: -; abundance: -; v_gene: TRBV29-1; j_gene: TRBJ1-1; CDR3aa: CSVVIQGRTEAFF; CDR3nt: TGCAGCGTTGTCATTCAGGGAAGGACTGAAGCTTTCTTT
d_gene: -; abundance: -; v_gene: TRBV7-2; j_gene: TRBJ2-3; CDR3aa: CASSLRITDTQYF; CDR3nt: TGTGCCAGCAGCTTAAGGATCACAGATACGCAGTATTTT
d_gene: -; abundance: -; v_gene: TRBV7-2; j_gene: TRBJ1-1; CDR3aa: CASSLVTGRGTEAFF; CDR3nt: TGTGCCAGCAGCTTAGTCACAGGGCGGGGGACTGAAGCTTTCTTT
d_gene: -; abundance: -; v_gene: TRBV6-5; j_gene: TRBJ1-3; CDR3aa: CASSLTSSGNTIYF; CDR3nt: TGTGCCAGCAGTCTCACCAGCTCTGGAAACACCATATATTTT
d_gene: -; abundance: -; v_gene: TRBV5-1; j_gene: TRBJ2-7; CDR3aa: CASRTAGTGFEQYF; CDR3nt: TGCGCCAGCCGCACGGCGGGTACGGGGTTCGAGCAGTACTTC
d_gene: TRBD2; abundance: -; v_gene: TRBV9; j_gene: TRBJ2-1; CDR3aa: CASSGTSGIYNEQFF; CDR3nt: TGTGCCAGCAGCGGGACTAGCGGGATCTACAATGAGCAGTTCTTC
d_gene: -; abundance: few; v_gene: TRBV18; j_gene: TRBJ1-1; CDR3aa: CASSQGLNTEAFF; CDR3nt: TGTGCCAGCTCGCAGGGATTGAACACTGAAGCTTTCTTT
d_gene: -; abundance: -; v_gene: TRBV30; j_gene: TRBJ1-2; CDR3aa: CAWSHGQGAPYTF; CDR3nt: TGTGCCTGGAGTCACGGACAAGGGGCACCCTACACCTTC
d_gene: -; abundance: -; v_gene: TRBV6-6; j_gene: TRBJ2-1; CDR3aa: CASSYKPNEQFF; CDR3nt: TGTGCCAGCAGTTACAAGCCCAATGAGCAGTTCTTC
d_gene: TRBD2; abundance: -; v_gene: TRBV6-5; j_gene: TRBJ2-1; CDR3aa: CASSRHGGNEQFF; CDR3nt: TGTGCCAGCAGTAGACACGGGGGGAATGAGCAGTTCTTC
d_gene: -; abundance: -; v_gene: TRBV7-9; j_gene: TRBJ1-5; CDR3aa: CASSFEGGQPQHF; CDR3nt: TGTGCCAGCAGCTTTGAGGGAGGTCAGCCCCAGCATTTT
d_gene: TRBD1; abundance: -; v_gene: TRBV15; j_gene: TRBJ2-7; CDR3aa: CATSTGTDYEQYF; CDR3nt: TGTGCCACCAGTACCGGGACAGACTACGAGCAGTACTTC
d_gene: -; abundance: -; v_gene: TRBV5-6; j_gene: TRBJ2-7; CDR3aa: CASSRNSFAEQYF; CDR3nt: TGTGCCAGCAGCAGGAATAGCTTTGCCGAGCAGTACTTC
d_gene: TRBD1; abundance: once; v_gene: TRBV4-2; j_gene: TRBJ2-7; CDR3aa: CASSQRQGDEQYF; CDR3nt: TGTGCCAGCAGCCAGAGACAGGGGGACGAGCAGTACTTC
d_gene: -; abundance: -; v_gene: TRBV28; j_gene: TRBJ1-2; CDR3aa: CASSSNLQGVRF; CDR3nt: TGTGCCAGCAGTTCAAACCTACAGGGCGTTCGCTTC
d_gene: -; abundance: -; v_gene: TRBV20-1; j_gene: TRBJ2-7; CDR3aa: CSARGEYEQYF; CDR3nt: TGCAGTGCTAGAGGGGAGTACGAGCAGTACTTC
d_gene: -; abundance: -; v_gene: TRBV28; j_gene: TRBJ2-1; CDR3aa: CASRSPIPSYNEQFF; CDR3nt: TGTGCCAGCAGGTCACCCATCCCCTCCTACAATGAGCAGTTCTTC
d_gene: -; abundance: -; v_gene: TRBV7-2; j_gene: TRBJ2-3; CDR3aa: CASSPMGQGADTQYF; CDR3nt: TGTGCCAGCAGCCCCATGGGGCAGGGAGCAGATACGCAGTATTTT
d_gene: TRBD1; abundance: -; v_gene: TRBV6-5; j_gene: TRBJ1-1; CDR3aa: CASSFRPGGTEAFF; CDR3nt: TGTGCCAGCAGTTTTCGGCCAGGGGGCACTGAAGCTTTCTTT
d_gene: -; abundance: -; v_gene: TRBV2; j_gene: TRBJ1-4; CDR3aa: CASSGQGNEKLFF; CDR3nt: TGTGCCAGCAGTGGGCAGGGGAATGAAAAACTGTTTTTT
d_gene: -; abundance: few; v_gene: TRBV7-9; j_gene: TRBJ1-1; CDR3aa: CASSLGRPENTEAFF; CDR3nt: TGTGCCAGCAGCTTAGGAAGACCCGAGAACACTGAAGCTTTCTTT